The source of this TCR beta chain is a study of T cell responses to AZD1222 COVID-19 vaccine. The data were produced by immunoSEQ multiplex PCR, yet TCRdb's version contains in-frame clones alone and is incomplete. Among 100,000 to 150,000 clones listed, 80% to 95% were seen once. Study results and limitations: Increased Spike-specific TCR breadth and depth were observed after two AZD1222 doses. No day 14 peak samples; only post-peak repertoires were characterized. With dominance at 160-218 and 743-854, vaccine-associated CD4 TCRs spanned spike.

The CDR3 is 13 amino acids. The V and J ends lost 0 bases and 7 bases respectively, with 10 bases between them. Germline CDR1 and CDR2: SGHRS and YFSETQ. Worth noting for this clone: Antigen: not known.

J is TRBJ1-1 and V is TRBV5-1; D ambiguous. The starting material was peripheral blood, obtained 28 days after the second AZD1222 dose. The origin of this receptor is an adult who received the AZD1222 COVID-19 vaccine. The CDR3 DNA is TGCGCCAGCAGCTTGGGTCGCCAGGTTGAAGCTTTCTTT. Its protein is CASSLGRQVEAFF.